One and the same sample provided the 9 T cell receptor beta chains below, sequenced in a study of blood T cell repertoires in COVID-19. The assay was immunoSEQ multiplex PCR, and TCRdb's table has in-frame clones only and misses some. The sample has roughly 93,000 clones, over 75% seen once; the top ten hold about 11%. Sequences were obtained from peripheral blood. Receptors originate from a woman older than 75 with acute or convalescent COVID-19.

The chain's CDR3 is CASSLGGTFNQPQHF. The CDR3 DNA follows: TGTGCCAGCAGCTTAGGGGGCACTTTCAATCAGCCCCAGCATTTT. This chain connects TRBV7-8 to TRBJ1-5, with D possibly matching TRBD1 (5 bases). Germline CDR1 is SGHVS and CDR2 is FQNEAQ. V lost 1 base, J lost 3 bases, and 10 bases lay in between. The CDR3 totals 15 residues.

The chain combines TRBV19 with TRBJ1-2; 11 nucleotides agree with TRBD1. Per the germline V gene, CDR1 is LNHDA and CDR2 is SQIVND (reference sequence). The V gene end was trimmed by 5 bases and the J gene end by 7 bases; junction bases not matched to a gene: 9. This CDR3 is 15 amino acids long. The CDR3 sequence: CASSGGTGGFGGYTF. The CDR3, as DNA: TGTGCCAGTAGTGGCGGGACAGGGGGATTTGGTGGCTACACCTTC.

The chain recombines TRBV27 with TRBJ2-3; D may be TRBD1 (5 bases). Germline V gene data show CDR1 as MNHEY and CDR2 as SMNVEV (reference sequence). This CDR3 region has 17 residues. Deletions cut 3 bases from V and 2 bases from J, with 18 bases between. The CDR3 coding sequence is TGTGCCAGCAGTTTGCGACAGTTGGAACATTTCACAGATACGCAGTATTTT. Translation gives CASSLRQLEHFTDTQYF.

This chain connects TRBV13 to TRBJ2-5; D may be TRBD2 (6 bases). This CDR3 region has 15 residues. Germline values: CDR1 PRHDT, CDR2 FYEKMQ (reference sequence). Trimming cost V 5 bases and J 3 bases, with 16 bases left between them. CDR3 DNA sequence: TGTGCCAGCAGCCGTACATGGGACTCAAAAGAGACCCAGTACTTC. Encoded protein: CASSRTWDSKETQYF.

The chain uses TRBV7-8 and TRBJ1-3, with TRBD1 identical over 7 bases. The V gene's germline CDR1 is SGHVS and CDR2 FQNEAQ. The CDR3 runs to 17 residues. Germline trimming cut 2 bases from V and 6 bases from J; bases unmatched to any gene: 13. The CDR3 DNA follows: TGTGCCAGCAGCTTAACTCCGACAGGGAAAGAGTCAAACACCATATATTTT. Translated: CASSLTPTGKESNTIYF.

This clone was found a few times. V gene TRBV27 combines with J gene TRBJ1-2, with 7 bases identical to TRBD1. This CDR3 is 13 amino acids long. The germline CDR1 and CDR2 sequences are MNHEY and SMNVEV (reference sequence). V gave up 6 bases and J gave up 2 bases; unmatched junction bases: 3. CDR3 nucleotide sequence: TGTGCCAGCAGCTTGGACAGGAACTATGGCTACACCTTC. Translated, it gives CASSLDRNYGYTF.

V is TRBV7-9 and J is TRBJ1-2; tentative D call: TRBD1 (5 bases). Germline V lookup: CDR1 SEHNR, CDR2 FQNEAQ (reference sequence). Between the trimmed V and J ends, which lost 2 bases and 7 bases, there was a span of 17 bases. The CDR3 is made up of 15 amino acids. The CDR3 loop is CASSLPGRAVGGYTF. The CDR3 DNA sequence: TGTGCCAGCAGCTTACCGGGCAGGGCAGTTGGTGGCTACACCTTC.

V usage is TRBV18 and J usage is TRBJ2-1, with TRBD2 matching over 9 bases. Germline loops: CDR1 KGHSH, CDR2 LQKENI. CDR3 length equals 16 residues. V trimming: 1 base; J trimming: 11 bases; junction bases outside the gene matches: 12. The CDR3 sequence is CASSPQAGGRREQQFF. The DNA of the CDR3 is TGTGCCAGCTCACCACAGGCGGGGGGGCGGAGGGAACAGCAGTTCTTC.

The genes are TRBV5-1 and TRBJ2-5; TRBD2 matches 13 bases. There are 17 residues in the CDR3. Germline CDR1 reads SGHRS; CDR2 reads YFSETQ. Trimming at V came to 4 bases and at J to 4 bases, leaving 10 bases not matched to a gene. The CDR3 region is CASSQVTSGGLRETQYF. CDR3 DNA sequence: TGCGCCAGCAGCCAAGTGACTAGCGGGGGGCTTCGAGAGACCCAGTACTTC.